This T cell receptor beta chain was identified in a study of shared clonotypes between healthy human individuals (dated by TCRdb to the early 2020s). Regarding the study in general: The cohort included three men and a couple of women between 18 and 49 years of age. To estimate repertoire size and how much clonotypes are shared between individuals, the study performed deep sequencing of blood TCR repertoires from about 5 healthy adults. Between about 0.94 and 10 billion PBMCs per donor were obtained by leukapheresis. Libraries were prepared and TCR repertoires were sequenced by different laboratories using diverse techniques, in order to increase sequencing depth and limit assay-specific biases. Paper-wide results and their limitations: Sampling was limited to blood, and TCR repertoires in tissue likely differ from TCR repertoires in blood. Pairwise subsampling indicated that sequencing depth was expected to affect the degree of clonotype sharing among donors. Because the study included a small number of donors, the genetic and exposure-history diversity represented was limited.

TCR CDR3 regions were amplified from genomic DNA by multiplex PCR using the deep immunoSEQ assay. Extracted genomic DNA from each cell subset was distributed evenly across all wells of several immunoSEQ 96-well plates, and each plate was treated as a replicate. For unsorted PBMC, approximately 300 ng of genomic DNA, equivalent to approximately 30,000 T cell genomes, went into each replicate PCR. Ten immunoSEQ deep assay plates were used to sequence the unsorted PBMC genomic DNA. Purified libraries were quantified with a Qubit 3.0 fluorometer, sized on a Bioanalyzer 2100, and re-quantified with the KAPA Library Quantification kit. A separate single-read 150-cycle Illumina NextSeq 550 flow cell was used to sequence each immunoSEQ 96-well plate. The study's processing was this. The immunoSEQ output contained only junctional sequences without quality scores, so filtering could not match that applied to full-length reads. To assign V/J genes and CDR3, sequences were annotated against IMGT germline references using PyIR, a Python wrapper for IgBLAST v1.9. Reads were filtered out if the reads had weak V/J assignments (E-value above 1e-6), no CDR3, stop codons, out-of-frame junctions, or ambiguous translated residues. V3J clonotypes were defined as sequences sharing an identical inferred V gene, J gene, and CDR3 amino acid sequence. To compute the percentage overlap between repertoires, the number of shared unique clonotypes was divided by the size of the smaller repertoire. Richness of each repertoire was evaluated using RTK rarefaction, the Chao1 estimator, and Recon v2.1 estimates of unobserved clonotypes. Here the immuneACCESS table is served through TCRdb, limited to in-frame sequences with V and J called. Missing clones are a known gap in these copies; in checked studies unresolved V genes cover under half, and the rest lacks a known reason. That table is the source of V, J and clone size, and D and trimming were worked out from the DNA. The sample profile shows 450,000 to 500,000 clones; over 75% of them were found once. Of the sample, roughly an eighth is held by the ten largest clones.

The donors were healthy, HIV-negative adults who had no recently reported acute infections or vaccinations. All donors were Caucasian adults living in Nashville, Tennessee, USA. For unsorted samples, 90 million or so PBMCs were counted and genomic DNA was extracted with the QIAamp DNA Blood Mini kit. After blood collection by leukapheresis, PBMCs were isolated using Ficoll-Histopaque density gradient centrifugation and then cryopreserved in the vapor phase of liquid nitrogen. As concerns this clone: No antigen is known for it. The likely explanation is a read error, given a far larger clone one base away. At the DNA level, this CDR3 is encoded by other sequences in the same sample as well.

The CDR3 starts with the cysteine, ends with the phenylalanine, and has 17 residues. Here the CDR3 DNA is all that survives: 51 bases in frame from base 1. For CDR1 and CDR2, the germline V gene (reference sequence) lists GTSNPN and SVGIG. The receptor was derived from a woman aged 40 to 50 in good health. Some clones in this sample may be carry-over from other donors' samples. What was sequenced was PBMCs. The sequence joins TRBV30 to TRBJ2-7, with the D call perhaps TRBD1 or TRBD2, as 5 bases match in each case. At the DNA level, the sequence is TGTGCCTGGAGGGGGGACCACGGGACGTTAAGACCCTACGAGCAGTACTTT. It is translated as CAWRGDHGTLRPYEQYF.